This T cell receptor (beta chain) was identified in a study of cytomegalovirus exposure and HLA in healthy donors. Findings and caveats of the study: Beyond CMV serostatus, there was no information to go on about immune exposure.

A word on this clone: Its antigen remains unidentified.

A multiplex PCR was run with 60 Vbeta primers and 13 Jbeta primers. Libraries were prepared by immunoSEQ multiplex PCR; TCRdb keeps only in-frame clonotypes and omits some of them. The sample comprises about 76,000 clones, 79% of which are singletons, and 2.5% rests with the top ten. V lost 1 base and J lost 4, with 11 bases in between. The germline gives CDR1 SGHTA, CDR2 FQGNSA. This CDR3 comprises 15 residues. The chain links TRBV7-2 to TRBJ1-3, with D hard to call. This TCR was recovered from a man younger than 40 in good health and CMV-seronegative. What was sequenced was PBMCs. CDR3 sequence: CASSLVSVTGNTIYF. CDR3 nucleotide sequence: TGTGCCAGCAGCTTAGTGTCGGTCACCGGAAACACCATATATTTT.